Below, 5 T cell receptor beta chains from the same sample are listed, as sequenced in a study of human T cells and chemical hapten exposure. Described time point: pre-sensitization, week 0. Treatment denoted: therapeutic diphenylcyclopropenone sensitization with weekly scalp DPC. A single record per CDR3 protein comes from TCRdb applying MiXCR to the RACE reads. The sample gives tens of thousands of distinct CDR3 sequences, roughly a tenth of which show up once; approximately 5.9% is in the top ten. The material was whole blood, obtained in connection with sensitization to the hapten diphenylcyclopropenone (DPC). These receptors all stem from a man aged 25 to 40 with alopecia areata. Some clones in this sample may be carry-over from other donors' samples.

The chain has TRBV7-8 and TRBJ1-6; no firm D call. Germline V gene lookup returns CDR1 SGHVS and CDR2 FQNEAQ. V lost 1 base and J lost 7, with 11 bases in between. The CDR3 extends over 15 amino acids. CDR3 coding DNA: TGTGCCAGCAGCTTAGTGGCGGCGAGAAATTCACCCCTCCACTTT. It is translated as CASSLVAARNSPLHF.

This clonotype was observed at least ten times. This sequence joins TRBV15 and TRBJ2-3; unclear D gene. With 0 bases removed from V and 0 bases from J, the gap between germline ends came to 10 bases. Germline V gene lookup returns CDR1 LNHNV and CDR2 YYDKDF (reference sequence). The CDR3 has 16 residues. CDR3 region: CATSRDKAPSTDTQYF. In DNA form, the CDR3 reads TGTGCCACCAGCAGAGATAAGGCTCCCAGCACAGATACGCAGTATTTT.

This clonotype has ten or more counts. The V gene is TRBV28, the J gene TRBJ2-5; D is possibly TRBD1 (6 bases). Germline assignment: CDR1 MDHEN and CDR2 SYDVKM. There are 14 residues in the CDR3. V was trimmed by 4 bases and J by 5 bases, leaving 14 bases between them. As DNA, the CDR3 is TGTGCCAGCAGTTGGGGCAGGGGACGCGAGACCCAGTACTTC. Encoded protein: CASSWGRGRETQYF.

The chain is built from TRBV25-1 and TRBJ1-1; 8 bases agree with TRBD1. The CDR3 spans 13 residues. Germline V lookup: CDR1 MGHDK, CDR2 SYGVNS. The junction had 3 bases not matched to a gene; V was cut back by 4 bases and J by 5 bases. The CDR3 DNA follows: TGTGCCAGCAGTGCGGGACAGGTGACTGAAGCTTTCTTT. It is translated as CASSAGQVTEAFF.

This clonotype came up many times. The genes are TRBV7-9 and TRBJ1-1; D unclear. V lost 5 bases to trimming and J lost 6 bases, with 19 bases between them. The CDR3 contains 15 residues. Looked up from germline, CDR1 is SEHNR and CDR2 is FQNEAQ (reference sequence). DNA of the CDR3: TGTGCCAGCAGCAAAGCTACAGCGTTGAAAGCTGAAGCTTTCTTT. It encodes CASSKATALKAEAFF.